This T cell receptor (beta chain) was retrieved from a study of cytomegalovirus exposure and HLA in healthy donors. Generated by immunoSEQ multiplex PCR, the TCRdb table keeps only in-frame clones and is missing some. The sample records about 150,000 clones, around 89% being singletons. Germline loops: CDR1 SGHAT, CDR2 FQNNGV. The V end lost 0 bases, the J end lost 0 bases, and 12 bases lay between the germline ends. The CDR3 runs 17 residues. This chain links TRBV11-2 with TRBJ2-4, with D hard to call. Sequencing was carried out using PBMCs. The source is a man aged 18-30 years in good health and CMV-seronegative. In DNA form, the CDR3 reads TGTGCCAGCAGCTTAGAACTCCAGACTCTAGCCAAAAACATTCAGTACTTC. This sequence encodes CASSLELQTLAKNIQYF.